This T cell receptor beta chain originates from a study of regulatory T cells in long-lasting Graves disease. Study outcomes and limitations: Persistent Graves' disease cases displayed lower TCR diversity than newly diagnosed ones. Relative to new patients (approximately 1,000), persistent patients exhibited greater sharing of public clonotypes (around 2,500). Favored gene segments in persistent disease were TRBV28, TRBJ1-2 and TRBJ2-5.

As to time point: persistent/refractory GD, antithyroid drugs over 5 years with positive TRAb. Preparation of the TCR library used RNA extracted from PBMCs. According to the study, TCR beta libraries were built with iRepertoire HTBI primers and CDR3-region Arm-PCR. One entry per CDR3 protein, called by TCRdb with MiXCR from the multiplex PCR reads. The table has hundreds of thousands of distinct CDR3 sequences, around a fifth seen once. The ends were cut back, 3 bases at V and 2 bases at J, with 12 bases in the middle. The CDR3 spans 15 residues. The germline gives CDR1 SGHDT, CDR2 YYEEEE. This clonotype was seen a handful of times. The antigen remains unidentified.

The specimen was peripheral blood mononuclear cells (PBMCs), collected when the disease was refractory, from a patient treated with antithyroid drugs. The chain recombines TRBV5-6 with TRBJ2-1; possible D gene TRBD2, 5 bases. The TCR sequence derives from a female donor with Graves disease. CDR3: CASSSFPGTYNEQFF. For the CDR3, the DNA is TGTGCCAGCAGCTCCTTCCCCGGGACCTACAATGAGCAGTTCTTC. Variable domain in full (rest from reference TRBV5-6 and TRBJ2-1): DAGVTQSPTHLIKTRGQQVTLRCSPKSGHDTVSWYQQALGQGPQFIFQYYEEEERQRGNFPDRFSGHQFPNYSSELNVNALLLGDSALYLCASSSFPGTYNEQFFGPGTRLTVL.